This TCR beta chain was identified in a study of graft-versus-host responses after intestinal transplantation. The overall study: In this cohort, recipients had multivisceral, liver-intestinal, or isolated intestinal transplants. Study-wide findings and caveats: GvH clones turned up in recipient marrow; some had shown up first in ileum or blood. Graft-donor T cell macrochimerism coincided with high graft-versus-host to host-versus-graft clonal ratios in allografts.

The protocol was immunoSEQ multiplex PCR, while the TCRdb copy is restricted to in-frame clones and leaves out a portion. The table records about 9,500 clones, 85% to 90% of them present only once. Germline V gives CDR1 WNHNN, CDR2 SYGVQD (reference sequence). V trimming: 6 bases; J trimming: 1 base; junction bases outside the gene matches: 8. The CDR3 is 18 residues long. Concerning this clone: Its antigen is unknown.

This sample comprised PBMCs, obtained approximately 240 days after intestinal transplant. This chain joins TRBV10-1 and TRBJ2-1; 14 nucleotides match TRBD2. This TCR came from a human patient who received an intestinal transplant, so some T cells may come from the graft donor. The CDR3 spells CASSPGTSGSGSYNEQFF. CDR3 coding DNA: TGCGCCAGCAGCCCGGGGACTAGCGGGAGTGGGTCCTACAATGAGCAGTTCTTC.